Detailed here is one T cell receptor (beta chain). Its antigen is not yet known. One base away there is no much larger clone; base qualities are not given. The data derive from a study of blood T cells in healthy people across ages (dated by TCRdb to between 2015 and 2017). Background for the entire study: Template switching captured roughly one uniquely barcoded TCR beta cDNA molecule per two T cells in model experiments. To avoid experimental bias, donors of different ages were randomly spread across the sequencing lanes. Using the same blood draw, the study looked at two additional independent replicas of 1 million unique cDNA reads for two donors, one aged 18 to 30 and the other aged 80 or older. To track age-related changes in TCR beta repertoire diversity, the study relied on deep sequencing normalized with unique cDNA molecular identifiers. Four age groups were formed from the donors: young (average about 17 years), middle-aged (around 40), aged (more than 55) and long-lived (approximately 80). Paper-wide results and their limitations: Estimates of total diversity based on one million sequenced T cells were regarded as lower bounds and as underestimates. The percentage of naive T cells measured by flow cytometry correlated strongly with observed TCR beta diversity. As age increased, observed TCR beta diversity per million T cells dropped in a roughly linear way, and a significant reduction was already evident by age 40. Conclusive comparison of naive and antigen-experienced compartments was prevented by the profiling of bulk unsorted PBMCs. Compared with the aged group, the long-lived group had more naive CD4+ T cells, fewer expanded clones and increased TCR diversity, suggesting age selection. Because the CMV infection status of the donors was unknown, age-related changes in expanded clonotypes may potentially have been confounded.

The protocol used for the library was 5' RACE. The sample was run on an Illumina HiSeq 2500. A second about 7 to 12 cycle PCR used a sample-barcoded 5' primer and a J-beta primer mix. Each TCR beta cDNA molecule received a unique molecular identifier from a template-switch 5' adaptor carrying 12 random nucleotides. At least 2.5 million CDR3-containing paired-end reads were obtained from each sample. First-strand cDNA was synthesized from all RNA with the Mint cDNA synthesis kit, primed by a TRBC-specific oligonucleotide. Following uracil-DNA glycosylase treatment, a first 18-cycle PCR with universal primers M1SS and BC2_uni_R was performed on all cDNA. The paper's data handling went like this. Each sample was normalized by randomly selecting 1 million high-quality reads, each carrying a distinct molecular identifier. Reads sharing molecular identifiers were discarded rather than binned into consensus sequences. MiTCR, set to a Q25 quality threshold and the strictest error-elimination algorithm, was used for CDR3 identification, clonotype clustering and error correction. Lower-bound total TCR beta diversity was estimated with a nonparametric unseen species model using Euler transformation. TCRdb cleaned the public reads at Q25 with fastp, built clones with MiXCR and kept in-frame beta chains. Each CDR3 protein gets just one entry, which takes the most common genes and DNA from the rows behind it. TCRdb's processing, not the authors', yielded these V and J calls. Present in this sample are more than 650,000 distinct CDR3 sequences, about 53% of which were seen just once. Roughly two fifths of the sample is in the top ten clones.

The roughly 39 donors, aged about 6 to 100 years, were systemically healthy Caucasian individuals from Russia. About 9.6 milliliters of peripheral blood were collected from each donor into EDTA-treated Vacutainer tubes. Ficoll-Paque density-gradient centrifugation was used to isolate PBMCs, with at least 6.5 million obtained per sample. Trizol reagent was used to extract total RNA from the PBMCs, yielding at least 6 micrograms per sample. Naive CD45RAhigh/CD27high T cell percentages were measured by flow cytometry on a PBMC aliquot from every donor. Measured from the cysteine to the phenylalanine, the CDR3 is 13 residues long. The read is trimmed to its CDR3 DNA, 39 bases read in frame from base 1. Deletion took 1 base off V and 5 bases off J, with a span of 9 bases between the germline ends. Reading the germline V gene gives CDR1 SGDLS and CDR2 YYNGEE.

The clonotype originates from a man older than 75 in good health. The chain uses TRBV9 and TRBJ1-2; no D segment can be confidently identified. The sample taken for sequencing was blood. The bases are TGTGCCAGCAGCGTAACGGGGTCATATGGCTACACCTTC. This sequence encodes CASSVTGSYGYTF.